This is a list of T cell receptor beta chains from one sample in a study of T cell repertoires in cytomegalovirus infection. Their antigens are not known. TCRdb reprocessed the reads via MiXCR and lists one record per CDR3 protein. This sample has 900,000 to 950,000 distinct CDR3 sequences, with approximately 30% found just once. The sequencing here drew on cultured CD8+ T cells from PBMCs, taken from culture after CMV antigen stimulation. The receptor set was obtained from a human donor in good health (CMV status not recorded). Some clones in this sample may be carry-over from other donors' samples. The CDR3 runs from the conserved cysteine through the conserved F or W. Some rows have no size entry. The others give once, few or many, or a class for an expanded clone.

v_gene | abundance | CDR3aa
TRBV2 | . | CASPLQGGSYNEQFF
TRBV27 | many | CASSGRGAYNEQFF
TRBV7-2 | few | CASSLGPGAIF
TRBV29-1 | . | CSARGGQETQYF
TRBV6-6 | . | CASSYVEGPQETQYF
TRBV12-3/TRBV12-4 | . | CASSWTGPGGYTF
TRBV10-1 | . | CASSETMGADTQYF
TRBV7-2 | . | CASSPDRGWTEAFF
TRBV27 | . | CASSSRQGNYGYTF
TRBV27 | few | CASSLRGTGYYEQYF